The subject of this entry is one T cell receptor beta chain. This sample was included in a study of blood T cell repertoires in COVID-19. The CDR3 contains 15 residues. The repertoire was sequenced with immunoSEQ multiplex PCR; TCRdb's copy has only in-frame clones and lacks some. The table lists more than 250,000 clones, approximately 91% of them singletons. Sequencing used peripheral blood. The V gene is TRBV1, the J gene TRBJ2-1; the DNA was not used to check the table's D call, TRBD2. TRBV1 is designated a pseudogene. The sequence was obtained from a human donor in a cohort sampled during active COVID-19. The CDR3 region is CTSSQRRGRHNEQFF. CDR3 nucleotide sequence: TGCACCAGCAGCCAACGCCGAGGGCGGCACAATGAGCAGTTCTTC.